This TCR beta chain was sequenced in a study of shared clonotypes between healthy human individuals. Findings of the study overall: It was anticipated that sequencing depth would influence how many clonotypes donors shared.

Authors' analysis steps: Quality scores were absent from the junction-only immunoSEQ sequences, so filtering differed. The assay was immunoSEQ multiplex PCR, and TCRdb's table has in-frame clones only and misses some. The V and J calls and clone size are taken from that table; D and trimming were inferred from the DNA. The data contain 2 million to 2.5 million clones, 85% to 95% of them singletons. Germline V gives CDR1 LNHNV, CDR2 YYDKDF (reference sequence). The CDR3 spans 14 residues. The V end lost 2 bases, the J end lost 7 bases, and 12 bases lay between the germline ends. As for this clone: The antigen remains unidentified.

This TCR was recovered from a man younger than 30 in good health. Some clones in this sample may be carry-over from other donors' samples. This chain uses TRBV15 with TRBJ1-5; a weak D match, TRBD1 (5 bases). The sample comprised naive CD4+ T cells from PBMCs. The subset was: CD45RA+ positively selected. The CDR3 nucleotides are TGTGCCACCAGCAGACAAAACCACAGGCAGCCCCAGCATTTT. Protein sequence: CATSRQNHRQPQHF.